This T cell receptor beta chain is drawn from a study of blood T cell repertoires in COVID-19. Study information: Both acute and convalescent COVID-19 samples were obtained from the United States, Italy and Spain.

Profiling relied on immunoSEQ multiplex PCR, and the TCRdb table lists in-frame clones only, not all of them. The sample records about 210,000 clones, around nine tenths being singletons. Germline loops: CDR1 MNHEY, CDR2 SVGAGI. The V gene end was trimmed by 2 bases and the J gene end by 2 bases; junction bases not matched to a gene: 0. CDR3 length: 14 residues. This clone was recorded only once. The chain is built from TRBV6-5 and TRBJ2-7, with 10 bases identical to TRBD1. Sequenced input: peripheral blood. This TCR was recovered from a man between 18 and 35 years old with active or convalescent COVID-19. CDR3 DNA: TGTGCCAGCAGTTACGGGACAGGGGCCTACGAGCAGTACTTC. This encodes CASSYGTGAYEQYF.